This TCR beta chain emerged from a study of OX40 agonist ivuxolimab in advanced cancers. Study in general: Ivuxolimab was administered intravenously to patients at 0.01 to 10 mg/kg every 2 weeks. General study findings and limits: Clones of CD4+ and CD8+ blood T cells grew by week 6 at doses of 0.1 to 3.0 mg/kg.

Concerning this clone: Its antigen is undetermined.

Sequenced by immunoSEQ multiplex PCR; TCRdb stores in-frame clones only, minus some. The sample lists fewer than 80,000 clones, 91% seen once, with approximately 5.2% in the top ten. Autoimmune disease history or systemic immunosuppression excluded patients. At baseline, cycle 4 day 1, and cycle 7 day 1, blood was sampled. The clonotype originates from an adult with an advanced solid tumor such as melanoma, head and neck, liver or kidney cancer. Sequences were derived from CD4+ or CD8+ T cells sorted from blood, sampled in a trial of the OX40 agonist ivuxolimab.

The CDR3 loop is CATSGLDSLNTEAFF. CDR3 coding DNA: TGTGCCACCAGCGGTTTGGACAGCTTGAACACTGAAGCTTTCTTT. The gene calls are TRBV15 and TRBJ1-1, with TRBD1 as a possible D gene (6 bases). Trimming took off 5 bases at V and 0 bases at J, with 13 bases between the two ends. There are 15 residues in the CDR3. Germline loops: CDR1 LNHNV, CDR2 YYDKDF (reference sequence).